This TCR beta chain is from a study of patients and donors after allogeneic stem cell transplantation. MiXCR, run by TCRdb on the RT-PCR reads, gives a single entry per CDR3 protein. The sample carries under 95,000 distinct CDR3 sequences, around 5% recorded once. The sample comprised blood, either unsorted or a sorted T cell fraction (not recorded which). The source is a human donor who was either an allogeneic HSCT recipient or a stem cell or donor lymphocyte infusion donor (not recorded which). It is not recorded whose cells these are; they may come from a transplant donor.

CDR3 DNA sequence: TGTGCCAGCAGTAGGGGTGTCTATGGCTACACCTTC. Translation: CASSRGVYGYTF. The chain combines TRBV12-3 or TRBV12-4 with TRBJ1-2, with D perhaps matching TRBD1 (5 bases). V was cut by 5 bases and J by 4 bases, with 8 bases left in between. The CDR3 runs 12 residues.